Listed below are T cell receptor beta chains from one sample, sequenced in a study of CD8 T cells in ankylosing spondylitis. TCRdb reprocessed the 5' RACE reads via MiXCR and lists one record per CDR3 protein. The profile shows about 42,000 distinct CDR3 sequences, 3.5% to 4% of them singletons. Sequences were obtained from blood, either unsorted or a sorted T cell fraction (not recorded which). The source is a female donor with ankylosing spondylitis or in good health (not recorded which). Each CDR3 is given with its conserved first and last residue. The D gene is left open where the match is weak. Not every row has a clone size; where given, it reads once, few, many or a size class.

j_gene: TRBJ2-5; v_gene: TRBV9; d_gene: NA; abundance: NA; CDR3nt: TGTGCCAGCAGCGTAATAGGGGAAGAGACCCAGTACTTC; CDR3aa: CASSVIGEETQYF
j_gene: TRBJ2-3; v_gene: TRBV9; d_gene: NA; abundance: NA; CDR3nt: TGTGCCAGCAGCTCAAAAAGCAAGCCAGATACGCAGTATTTT; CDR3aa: CASSSKSKPDTQYF
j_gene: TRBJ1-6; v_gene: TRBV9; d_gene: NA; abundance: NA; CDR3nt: TGTGCCAGCAGCGTATTTGGGGACAAATATAATTCACCCCTCCACTTT; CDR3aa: CASSVFGDKYNSPLHF
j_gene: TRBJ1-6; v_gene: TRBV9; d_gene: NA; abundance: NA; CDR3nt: TGTGCCAGCAGCGTAGTCGACGACGGAGGGCCCCTCCACTTT; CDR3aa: CASSVVDDGGPLHF
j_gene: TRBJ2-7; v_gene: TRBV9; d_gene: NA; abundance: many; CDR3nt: TGTGCCAGCAGCGTAGGACAGGCCCGAGGCGAGCAGTACTTC; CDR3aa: CASSVGQARGEQYF
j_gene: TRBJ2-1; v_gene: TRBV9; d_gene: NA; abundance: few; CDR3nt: TGTGCCAGCAGCGCGAGACTTGGGACACCCAGCTCCTACAATGAGCAGTTCTTC; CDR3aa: CASSARLGTPSSYNEQFF
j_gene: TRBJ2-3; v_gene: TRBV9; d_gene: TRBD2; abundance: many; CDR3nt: TGTGCCAGCAGCGCTAGCGGGGGGGCGACAGATACGCAGTATTTT; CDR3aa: CASSASGGATDTQYF
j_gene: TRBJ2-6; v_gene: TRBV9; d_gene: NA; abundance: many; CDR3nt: TGTGCCAGCAGCGTTGGGGGCCGACACTCTGGGGCCAACGTCCTGACTTTC; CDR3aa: CASSVGGRHSGANVLTF
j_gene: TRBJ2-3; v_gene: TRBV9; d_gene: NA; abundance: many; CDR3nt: TGTGCCAGCAGCGTAGATTACAGGGCCCTCACAGATACGCAGTATTTT; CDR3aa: CASSVDYRALTDTQYF
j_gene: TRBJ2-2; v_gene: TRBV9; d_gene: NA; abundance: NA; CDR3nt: TGTGCCAGCGGGGAGGGCGGGGGCCGGGGGACCGGGGAGCTGTTTTTT; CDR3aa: CASGEGGGRGTGELFF
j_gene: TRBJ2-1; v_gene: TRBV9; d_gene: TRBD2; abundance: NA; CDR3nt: TGTGCCAGCGCACGGGGGGACTCCTACAATGAGCAGTTCTTC; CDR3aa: CASARGDSYNEQFF
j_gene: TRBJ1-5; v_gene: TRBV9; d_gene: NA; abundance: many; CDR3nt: TGTGCCAGCAGCGTAGAGAGCGGCGGCAATCAGCCCCAGCATTTT; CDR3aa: CASSVESGGNQPQHF
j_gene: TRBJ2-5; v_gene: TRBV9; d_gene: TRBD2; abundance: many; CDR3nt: TGTGCCAGCACCTACTCGGGAGGGGCAGTAGAGACCCAGTACTTC; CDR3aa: CASTYSGGAVETQYF
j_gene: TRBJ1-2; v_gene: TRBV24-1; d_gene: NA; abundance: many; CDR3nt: TGTGCCACCATTAGGAAAAAGAGGGGTTACACCTTC; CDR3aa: CATIRKKRGYTF
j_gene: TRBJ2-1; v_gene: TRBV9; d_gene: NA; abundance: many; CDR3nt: TGTGCCAGCAGCGTAGGAGACGGGGGGCACTACAATGAGCAGTTCTTC; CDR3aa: CASSVGDGGHYNEQFF
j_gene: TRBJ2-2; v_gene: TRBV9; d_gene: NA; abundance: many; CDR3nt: TGTGCCAGCAGCGTATACGGGTCGAGCACCGGGGAGCTGTTTTTT; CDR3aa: CASSVYGSSTGELFF
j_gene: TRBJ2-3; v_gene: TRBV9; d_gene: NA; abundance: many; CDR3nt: TGTGCCAGCAGCGCGGCGCAGACAGATACGCAGTATTTT; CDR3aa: CASSAAQTDTQYF
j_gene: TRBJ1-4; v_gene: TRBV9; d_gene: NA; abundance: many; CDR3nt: TGTGCCAGCAGCGTAGGCGGCTTCGGAGAGGAAAAACTGTTTTTT; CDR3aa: CASSVGGFGEEKLFF
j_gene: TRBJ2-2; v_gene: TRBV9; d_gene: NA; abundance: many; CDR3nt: TGTGCCAGCAGCGTAGACTCCTCTAACACCGGGGAGCTGTTTTTT; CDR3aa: CASSVDSSNTGELFF
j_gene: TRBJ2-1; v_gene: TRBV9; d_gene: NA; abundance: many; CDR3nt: TGTGCCAGCAGCGTAGCTGTGCAGGACCCTACGGACAATGAGCAGTTCTTC; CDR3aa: CASSVAVQDPTDNEQFF
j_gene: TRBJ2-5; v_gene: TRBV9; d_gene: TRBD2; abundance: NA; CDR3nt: TGTGCCAGCAGCGTATTAGGGAGGGAGTATCAAGAGACCCAGTACTTC; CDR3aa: CASSVLGREYQETQYF
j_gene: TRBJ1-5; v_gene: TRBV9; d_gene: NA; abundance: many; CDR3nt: TGTGCCAGCAGCGTAGCATCAGGGGCCAATCAGCCCCAGCATTTT; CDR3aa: CASSVASGANQPQHF
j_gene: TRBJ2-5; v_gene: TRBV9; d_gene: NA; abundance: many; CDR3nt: TGTGCCAGCAGCGTAGGTGGGGGCCCATCAGGGTGGGAGACCCAGTACTTC; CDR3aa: CASSVGGGPSGWETQYF
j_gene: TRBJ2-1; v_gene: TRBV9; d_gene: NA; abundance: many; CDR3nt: TGTGCCAGCAGCCCCACGTGGGGGGCAAATGAGCAGTTCTTC; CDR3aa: CASSPTWGANEQFF
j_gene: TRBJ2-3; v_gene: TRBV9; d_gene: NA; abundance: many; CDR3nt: TGTGCCAGCAGCGTACGTAGGTCGGGGGACACAGATACGCAGTATTTT; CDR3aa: CASSVRRSGDTDTQYF
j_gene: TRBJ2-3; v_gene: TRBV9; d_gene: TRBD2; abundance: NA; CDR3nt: TGTGCCAGCAGCGTAGAGACTAGCGGGGCGCAGTATTTT; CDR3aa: CASSVETSGAQYF
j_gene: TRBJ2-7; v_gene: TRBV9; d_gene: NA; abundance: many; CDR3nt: TGTGCCAGCAGCGTAGGGTTGGCTGTGTCCTCCTACGAGCAGTACTTC; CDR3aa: CASSVGLAVSSYEQYF
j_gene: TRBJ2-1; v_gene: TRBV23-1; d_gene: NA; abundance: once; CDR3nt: TGCGTCTGCAGTCAATCGAGGGACCCAGACCCCAATGAGCAGTTCTTC; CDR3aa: CVCSQSRDPDPNEQFF
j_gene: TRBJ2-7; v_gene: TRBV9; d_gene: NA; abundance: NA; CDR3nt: TGTGCCAGCACCCCGGCGGGCTCCTCCTACGAGCAGTACTTC; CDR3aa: CASTPAGSSYEQYF
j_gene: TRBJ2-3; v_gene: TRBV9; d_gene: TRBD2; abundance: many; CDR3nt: TGTGCCAGCAGCCGGGGGGGGGGCACAGATACGCAGTATTTT; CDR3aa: CASSRGGGTDTQYF
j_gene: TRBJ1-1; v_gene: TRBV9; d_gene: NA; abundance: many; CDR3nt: TGTGCCAGCAGCGTAGGCGAGTTTTGGGGTATGAACACTGAAGCTTTCTTT; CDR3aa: CASSVGEFWGMNTEAFF
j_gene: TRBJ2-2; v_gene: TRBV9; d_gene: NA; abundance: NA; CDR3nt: TGTGCCAGCAGCGTAGATTCGGGGGGCACGGGAACCGGGGAGCTGTTTTTT; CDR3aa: CASSVDSGGTGTGELFF
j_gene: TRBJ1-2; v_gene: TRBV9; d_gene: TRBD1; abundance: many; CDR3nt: TGTGCCAGCAGCCTGGATGCGGGACAGGGGGGCCTTGGCTACACCTTC; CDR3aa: CASSLDAGQGGLGYTF
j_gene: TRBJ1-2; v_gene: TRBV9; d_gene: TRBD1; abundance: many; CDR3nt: TGTGCCAGCAGCTCATCAGGGGGAGGCTACACCTTC; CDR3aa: CASSSSGGGYTF
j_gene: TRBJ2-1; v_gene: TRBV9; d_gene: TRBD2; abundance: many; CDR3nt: TGTGCCAGCAGCGTAATGAGCGGGATCAACAATGAGCAGTTCTTC; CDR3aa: CASSVMSGINNEQFF
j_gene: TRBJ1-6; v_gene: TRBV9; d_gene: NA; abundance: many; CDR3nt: TGTGCCAGCAGCGTAGAGGGGACCCTCGGGAGGGCCCTCCACTTT; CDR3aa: CASSVEGTLGRALHF
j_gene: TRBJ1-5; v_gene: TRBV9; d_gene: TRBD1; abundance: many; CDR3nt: TGTGCCAGCAGCGAGGGACAGGGACGCAATCAGCCCCAGCATTTT; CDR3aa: CASSEGQGRNQPQHF
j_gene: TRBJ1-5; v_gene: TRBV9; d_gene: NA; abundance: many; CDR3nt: TGTGCCAGCAGCCCCGGGGGGGCCTCCAATCAGCCCCAGCATTTT; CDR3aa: CASSPGGASNQPQHF
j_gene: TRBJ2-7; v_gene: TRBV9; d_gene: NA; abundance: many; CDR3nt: TGTGCCAGCAGCGTAGACCAGGGGAGGTCCTACGAGCAGTACTTC; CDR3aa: CASSVDQGRSYEQYF
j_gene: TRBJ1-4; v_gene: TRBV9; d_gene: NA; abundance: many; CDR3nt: TGTGCCAGCAGCCCCCCGGGGGCGTGGGAAAAACTGTTTTTT; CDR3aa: CASSPPGAWEKLFF
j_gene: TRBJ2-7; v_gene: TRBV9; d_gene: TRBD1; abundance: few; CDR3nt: TGTGCCAGCAGCGGACAGGGTAGTAGCTCCTACGAGCAGTACTTC; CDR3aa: CASSGQGSSSYEQYF
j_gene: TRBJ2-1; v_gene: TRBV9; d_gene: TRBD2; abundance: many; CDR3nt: TGTGCCAGCAGCGACCCGGGACTAGCGGGGGCTGGGGGTGAGCAGTTCTTC; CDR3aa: CASSDPGLAGAGGEQFF
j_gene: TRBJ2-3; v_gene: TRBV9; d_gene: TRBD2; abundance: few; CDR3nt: TGTGCCAGCAGCGTAGAGTTAGCGGGGGGGCTGACAGATACGCAGTATTTT; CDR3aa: CASSVELAGGLTDTQYF
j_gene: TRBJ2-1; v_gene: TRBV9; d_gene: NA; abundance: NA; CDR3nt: TGTGCCAGCAGCGTTGTACTAGGCCCCTACAATGAGCAGTTCTTC; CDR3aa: CASSVVLGPYNEQFF
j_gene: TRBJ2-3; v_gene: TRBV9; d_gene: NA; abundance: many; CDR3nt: TGTGCCAGCAGCGTAGGTCCAGGGAGTAACACAGATACGCAGTATTTT; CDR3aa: CASSVGPGSNTDTQYF
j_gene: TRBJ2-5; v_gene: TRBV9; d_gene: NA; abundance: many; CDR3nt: TGTGCCAGCAGCGTGGGGGCCGGGGGACGGGAGACCCAGTACTTC; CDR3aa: CASSVGAGGRETQYF
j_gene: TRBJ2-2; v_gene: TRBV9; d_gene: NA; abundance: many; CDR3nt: TGTGCCAGCAGCGTAGAAATGGGCTACACCGGGGAGCTGTTTTTT; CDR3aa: CASSVEMGYTGELFF
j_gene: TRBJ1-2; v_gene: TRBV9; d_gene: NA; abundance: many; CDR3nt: TGTGCCAGCAGCGGCGACATCGGAGGCTACACCTTC; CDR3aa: CASSGDIGGYTF
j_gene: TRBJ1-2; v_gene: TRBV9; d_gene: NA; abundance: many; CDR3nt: TGTGCCAGCAGCGTATCCACGACTGACTATGGCTACACCTTC; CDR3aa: CASSVSTTDYGYTF
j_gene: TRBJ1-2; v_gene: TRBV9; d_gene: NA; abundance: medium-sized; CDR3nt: TGTGCCAGCAGTGGGGGGCCGGGAACCTCCTATGGCTACACCTTC; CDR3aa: CASSGGPGTSYGYTF
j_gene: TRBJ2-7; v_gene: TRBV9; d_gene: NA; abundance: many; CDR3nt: TGTGCCAGCAGCGTCGGGCAGGGCGGACCCTACGAGCAGTACTTC; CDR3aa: CASSVGQGGPYEQYF
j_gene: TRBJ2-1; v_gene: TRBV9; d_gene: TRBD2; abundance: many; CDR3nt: TGTGCCAGCAGCGTAGAAGTGACTAGCGTTGAGCAGTTCTTC; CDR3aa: CASSVEVTSVEQFF
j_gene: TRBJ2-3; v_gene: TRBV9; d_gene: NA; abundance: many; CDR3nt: TGTGCCAGCAGCGTAGGCCGAAGTCATTTGTCAGATACGCAGTATTTT; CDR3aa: CASSVGRSHLSDTQYF
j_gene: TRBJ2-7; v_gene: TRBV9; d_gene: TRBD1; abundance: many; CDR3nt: TGTGCCAGCAGCGCCTCAAGACAGGGTTACGAGCAGTACTTC; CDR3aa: CASSASRQGYEQYF
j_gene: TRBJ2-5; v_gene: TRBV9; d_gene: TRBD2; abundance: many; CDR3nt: TGTGCCAGCAGCGTCGGGGCGGGGGGAGGCGAGACCCAGTACTTC; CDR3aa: CASSVGAGGGETQYF
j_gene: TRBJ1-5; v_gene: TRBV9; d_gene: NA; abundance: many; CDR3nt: TGTGCCAGCAGCGCCGACAGCTATAGCAATCAGCCCCAGCATTTT; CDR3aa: CASSADSYSNQPQHF
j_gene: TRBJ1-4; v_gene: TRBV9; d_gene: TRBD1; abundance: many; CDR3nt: TGTGCCAGCAGCGCGGGGGGACAGACAACTAATGAAAAACTGTTTTTT; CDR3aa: CASSAGGQTTNEKLFF